Shown below are 18 T cell receptor beta chains from a single sample sequenced in a study of blood T cells in healthy people across ages. A J-beta primer mix and a sample-barcoded 5' primer were used in a second PCR of about 7 to 12 cycles. TCRdb used MiXCR to reprocess the 5' RACE reads, holding one entry per CDR3 protein. The data hold 1 million or so distinct CDR3 sequences, with under 30% observed a single time. These same data were also listed under a study on T cells of mothers and their children.

The sequencing input was blood. These TCRs come from a girl aged 2-10 years in good health.

This clonotype was detected once. The chain couples TRBV14 to TRBJ2-7; no clear D gene. This CDR3 comprises 15 residues. Germline assignment: CDR1 SGHDN and CDR2 FVKESK. V lost 4 bases and J 4 bases, leaving 17 bases between the germline ends. In DNA form, the CDR3 reads TGTGCCAGCAGCCTCGCCACCTCGGTACTTTACGAGCAGTACTTC. Translated, it gives CASSLATSVLYEQYF.

This chain links TRBV7-3 with TRBJ2-3; D is uncertain. This CDR3 spans 13 amino acids. V was shortened by 4 bases and J by 6 bases, with 11 bases between the two germline ends. The germline CDR1 and CDR2 sequences are SGHTA and FQGTGA. The CDR3 loop reads CASSSIEEDTQYF. CDR3 in DNA: TGTGCCAGCAGCTCCATAGAGGAGGATACGCAGTATTTT.

The rearrangement joins TRBV4-2 to TRBJ2-7; D is undetermined. The CDR3 is 13 amino acids. Germline CDR1 is LGHNA and CDR2 is YNFKEQ. Trimming left V 0 bases short and J 5 bases short, with 8 bases between. CDR3 in DNA: TGTGCCAGCAGCCAAGATTGGGCAGACGAGCAGTACTTC. Protein product: CASSQDWADEQYF.

The rearrangement links TRBV13 to TRBJ2-7, with D possibly being TRBD1 (5 bases). Germline V gene data show CDR1 as PRHDT and CDR2 as FYEKMQ (reference sequence). The CDR3 loop spans 17 amino acids. V shed 5 bases and J shed 2 bases, with 22 bases lying between them. The CDR3 DNA reads TGTGCCAGCAGCGCTGCCCCCCCCGACAGAAAAACCTACGAGCAGTACTTC. This encodes CASSAAPPDRKTYEQYF. The whole variable domain, remainder taken from reference TRBV13 and TRBJ2-7, is AAGVIQSPRHLIKEKRETATLKCYPIPRHDTVYWYQQGPGQDPQFLISFYEKMQSDKGSIPDRFSAQQFSDYHSELNMSSLELGDSALYFCASSAAPPDRKTYEQYFGPGTRLTVT.

The CDR3 DNA is TGTGCCAGCAGCCAAGAGACCGGGGAGCAGTTCTTC. Its protein product is CASSQETGEQFF. The gene calls are TRBV3-1 and TRBJ2-1, with D hard to call. V was cut by 0 bases and J by 10 bases, with 7 bases left in between. Germline V lookup: CDR1 LGHDT, CDR2 YNNKEL (reference sequence). The CDR3 has 12 residues.

This clonotype was counted at least ten times. The chain uses TRBV20-1 and TRBJ2-7; 7 bases agree with TRBD1. In germline, CDR1 is DFQATT, CDR2 SNEGSKA (reference sequence). The V gene end was trimmed by 0 bases and the J gene end by 2 bases; junction bases not matched to a gene: 10. This CDR3 spans 16 amino acids. CDR3 sequence reads: CSARDWSQGDTYEQYF. The DNA of the CDR3 is TGCAGTGCTAGAGATTGGTCCCAGGGGGATACCTACGAGCAGTACTTC.

This clonotype was detected only a few times. The chain uses TRBV28 and TRBJ2-2; D may be TRBD1 (6 bases). The germline V and J ends were trimmed by 6 bases and 7 bases, with 21 bases remaining between them. CDR1 is MDHEN, CDR2 SYDVKM, per germline. This CDR3 is built from 16 residues. The CDR3 region is CASSPGSRGRDGELFF. In DNA form, the CDR3 reads TGTGCCAGCAGCCCCGGGTCCAGGGGACGGGACGGGGAGCTGTTTTTT. Full variable domain (rest looked up from reference TRBV28 and TRBJ2-2): DVKVTQSSRYLVKRTGEKVFLECVQDMDHENMFWYRQDPGLGLRLIYFSYDVKMKEKGDIPEGYSVSREKKERFSLILESASTNQTSMYLCASSPGSRGRDGELFFGEGSRLTVL.

The CDR3, as DNA: TGTGCCAGCAGTTATTACCGGGACAGGGGGAATTCACCCCTCCACTTT. This translates into CASSYYRDRGNSPLHF. This chain joins TRBV12-3 or TRBV12-4 and TRBJ1-6; 11 bases are shared with TRBD1. The V and J ends lost 4 bases and 7 bases, in that order; junction bases with no gene match: 6. The CDR3 sequence is 16 residues long.

This clonotype was seen only a few times. The gene calls are TRBV28 and TRBJ2-1; a possible D gene is TRBD2 (6 bases). Germline CDR1 and CDR2: MDHEN and SYDVKM. This CDR3 comprises 14 residues. Trimming left V 6 bases short and J 8 bases short, with 17 bases between. The CDR3 reads CASRERAPFDEQFF. In DNA, the CDR3 is TGTGCCAGCAGAGAGCGGGCCCCGTTCGATGAGCAGTTCTTC.

The table lists this clonotype with a few counts. The chain links TRBV29-1 to TRBJ2-4; D perhaps matches TRBD2 (6 bases). Trimming took off 3 bases at V and 1 base at J, with 10 bases between the two ends. Germline V CDR1 and CDR2: SQVTM, ANQGSEA. The length of the CDR3 is 14 residues. CDR3 nucleotides: TGCAGCGTTGAGGCCGGAGGGGCCAAAAACATTCAGTACTTC. Translated: CSVEAGGAKNIQYF.

V gene TRBV20-1 combines with J gene TRBJ1-4; possibly TRBD1 for D (5 bases). V lost 6 bases and J lost 4, with 18 bases in between. The CDR3 has 15 residues. The germline CDR1 and CDR2 sequences are DFQATT and SNEGSKA (reference sequence). DNA of the CDR3: TGCAGTGCCTCCAACTCTAACGGGGGTAATGAAAAACTGTTTTTT. It codes for CSASNSNGGNEKLFF.

The genes are TRBV29-1 and TRBJ1-5; perhaps TRBD1 as D (5 bases). The CDR3 runs 13 residues. Germline V gives CDR1 SQVTM, CDR2 ANQGSEA. V lost 6 bases, J lost 9 bases, and 18 bases lay in between. CDR3 in DNA: TGCAGCGTCCTTCAGGGTTGGGGAAGGCCCCAGCATTTT. Encoded protein: CSVLQGWGRPQHF.

In its sample, this clonotype was seen a few times. The chain combines TRBV9 with TRBJ1-4; 8 bases map to TRBD1. The V and J ends lost 0 bases and 6 bases, in that order; junction bases with no gene match: 16. The CDR3 sequence is 19 residues long. CDR1 and CDR2 from the germline V gene are SGDLS and YYNGEE. The CDR3 is CASSVEWSPRGRRDEKLFF. DNA for the CDR3: TGTGCCAGCAGCGTAGAGTGGTCGCCCAGGGGGCGTCGGGATGAAAAACTGTTTTTT.

The V gene is TRBV3-1, the J gene TRBJ1-4, with a possible D match to TRBD1 (5 bases). CDR3 length equals 14 residues. Germline values: CDR1 LGHDT, CDR2 YNNKEL (reference sequence). V was shortened by 5 bases and J by 10 bases, with 17 bases between the two germline ends. The CDR3 DNA sequence: TGTGCCAGCAGCTTCCCGGGGGGAGCGGGAAAACTGTTTTTT. Translating gives CASSFPGGAGKLFF.

This clonotype appeared a few times. J is TRBJ2-7 and V is TRBV11-2; weak D call: TRBD1 (5 bases). The germline V and J ends were trimmed by 4 bases and 2 bases, with 12 bases remaining between them. Germline CDR1 reads SGHAT; CDR2 reads FQNNGV. The CDR3 has 14 residues. The CDR3: CASSSPGRAYEQYF. The CDR3 region has the DNA TGTGCCAGCAGCTCCCCAGGCAGGGCCTACGAGCAGTACTTC.

The chain employs TRBV28 and TRBJ1-2, with a tentative D call TRBD1 (6 bases). This CDR3 contains 15 residues. CDR1 and CDR2 (germline): MDHEN, SYDVKM. V shed 5 bases and J shed 6 bases, with 19 bases lying between them. This CDR3 is CASSPPAGGPHGYTF. The CDR3 DNA follows: TGTGCCAGCAGTCCCCCGGCCGGGGGCCCACATGGCTACACCTTC.

The rearrangement links TRBV7-9 to TRBJ1-1; TRBD1 might be the D (6 bases). Looked up from germline, CDR1 is SEHNR and CDR2 is FQNEAQ (reference sequence). Trimming cost V 2 bases and J 7 bases, with 14 bases left between them. The CDR3 length is 14 residues. CDR3 nucleotide sequence: TGTGCCAGCAGCTTATGGGGGGCTTCTAGTGAAGCTTTCTTT. It encodes CASSLWGASSEAFF.

V and J are TRBV3-1 and TRBJ2-7; unclear D gene. Germline V gene sequence: CDR1 LGHDT, CDR2 YNNKEL (reference sequence). The CDR3 extends over 11 amino acids. Trimming took off 4 bases at V and 12 bases at J, with 13 bases between the two ends. The CDR3 coding sequence is TGTGCCAGCAGCCGCCTTGAGGTTTTGTACTTC. Protein sequence: CASSRLEVLYF.